The 8 T cell receptor beta chains in this list originate from one sample, sequenced in a study of regulatory T cells in long-lasting Graves disease. Through Arm-PCR of CDR3 regions and iRepertoire HTBI primers, TCR beta libraries were built. In TCRdb, the multiplex PCR reads were re-called with MiXCR into one record per CDR3 protein. The table lists around 450,000 distinct CDR3 sequences, about 22% of them singletons. Indicated time point: persistent/refractory GD, antithyroid drugs over 5 years with positive TRAb. Generation of the TCR library employed RNA extracted from PBMCs. The input for sequencing was peripheral blood mononuclear cells (PBMCs), taken when the disease was refractory, from a patient treated with antithyroid drugs. These receptors were collected from a female donor with Graves disease.

The chain has TRBV24-1 and TRBJ2-4; D gene unclear. Germline loops: CDR1 KGHDR, CDR2 SFDVKD. The CDR3 totals 16 residues. The V end lost 3 bases, the J end lost 6 bases, and 17 bases lay between the germline ends. CDR3 bases: TGTGCCACCAGTGATACAAGGGATAGCCATGGAAACATTCAGTACTTC. Translated: CATSDTRDSHGNIQYF.

This clonotype occurred many times. The chain couples TRBV28 to TRBJ1-5; tentative D call: TRBD1 (5 bases). Between the trimmed V and J ends, which lost 2 bases and 7 bases, there was a span of 21 bases. Germline V gene sequence: CDR1 MDHEN, CDR2 SYDVKM. The CDR3 is 17 residues long. CDR3 residues: CASSLRNYRDERQPQHF. The CDR3 DNA reads TGTGCCAGCAGTTTACGGAATTACCGGGACGAGAGACAGCCCCAGCATTTT.

This chain uses TRBV5-1 with TRBJ1-4, with a tentative D call TRBD1 (6 bases). CDR3 length equals 14 residues. Trimming pared 5 bases from V and 8 bases from J, leaving 16 bases between. Germline values: CDR1 SGHRS, CDR2 YFSETQ. The chain's CDR3 is CASSGTNPTEKLFF. CDR3 DNA sequence: TGCGCCAGCAGTGGGACAAACCCAACGGAAAAACTGTTTTTT.

The chain combines TRBV29-1 with TRBJ1-2; 8 positions match TRBD1. Germline V CDR1 and CDR2: SQVTM, ANQGSEA. The ends lost 0 bases at V and 6 bases at J; junction bases unmatched: 9. There are 15 residues in the CDR3. CDR3 DNA: TGCAGCGTTGAAGACAGACAGGGGTTGTATAATGGCTACACCTTC. The encoded protein is CSVEDRQGLYNGYTF.

CDR3 sequence: CSVRRQGRDTEAFF. CDR3 sequence (DNA): TGCAGCGTTAGGAGACAGGGAAGAGACACTGAAGCTTTCTTT. The chain is built from TRBV29-1 and TRBJ1-1, with 7 bases matching TRBD1. Trimming took 5 bases from V and 3 from J; bases not matched to a gene: 9. The CDR3 extends over 14 amino acids. CDR1 is SQVTM, CDR2 ANQGSEA, per germline.

This clonotype was seen many times. This chain connects TRBV12-3 or TRBV12-4 to TRBJ1-2; 8 positions match TRBD1. The CDR3 covers 15 residues. V lost 6 bases to trimming and J lost 8 bases; unmatched junction nucleotides: 14. This CDR3 is CASSQPGQGLRGYTF. The CDR3 coding sequence is TGTGCCAGCAGCCAACCCGGACAGGGTCTGAGAGGCTACACCTTC.

The chain is built from TRBV6-1 and TRBJ1-5; D is perhaps TRBD1 (5 bases). The CDR3 length is 14 residues. V lost 8 bases, J lost 6 bases, and 17 bases lay in between. Germline V gene lookup returns CDR1 MNHNS and CDR2 SASEGT. This chain's CDR3 is CASRNRGAIQPQHF. CDR3 DNA: TGTGCCAGCCGGAATAGGGGAGCAATTCAGCCCCAGCATTTT.

The chain is built from TRBV20-1 and TRBJ2-7; 7 positions match TRBD1. The length of the CDR3 is 14 residues. The trim removed 7 bases at V and 0 bases at J, leaving 9 bases unmatched. CDR1 and CDR2 from the germline V gene are DFQATT and SNEGSKA (reference sequence). The CDR3 sequence: CSGKARDSSYEQYF. The CDR3 coding sequence is TGCAGTGGAAAAGCCCGGGACAGCTCCTACGAGCAGTACTTC.